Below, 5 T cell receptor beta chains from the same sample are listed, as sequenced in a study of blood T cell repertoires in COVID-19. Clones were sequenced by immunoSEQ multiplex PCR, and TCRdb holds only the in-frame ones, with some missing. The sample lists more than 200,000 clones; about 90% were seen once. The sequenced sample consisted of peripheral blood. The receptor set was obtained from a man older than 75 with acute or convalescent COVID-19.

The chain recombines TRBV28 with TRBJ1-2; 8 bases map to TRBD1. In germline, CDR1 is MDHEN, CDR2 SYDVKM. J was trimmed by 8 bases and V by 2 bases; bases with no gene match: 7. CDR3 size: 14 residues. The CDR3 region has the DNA TGTGCCAGCAGTTTACAAGGACAGGGCGTAGGCTACACCTTC. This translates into CASSLQGQGVGYTF.

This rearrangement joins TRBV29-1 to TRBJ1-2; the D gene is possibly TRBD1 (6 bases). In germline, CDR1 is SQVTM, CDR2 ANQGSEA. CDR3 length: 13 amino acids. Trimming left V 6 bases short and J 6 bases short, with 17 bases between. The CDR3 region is CSVRPQDRNGYTF. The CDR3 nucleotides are TGCAGCGTCCGACCCCAGGACAGAAATGGCTACACCTTC.

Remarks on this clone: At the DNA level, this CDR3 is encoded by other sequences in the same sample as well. The CDR3 DNA sequence: TGTGCCAGCAGCCAAGACCGAGGGCTCTATGGCTACACCTTC. Translated: CASSQDRGLYGYTF. The V and J genes are TRBV3-1 (or the pseudogene TRBV3-2) and TRBJ1-2; D is unresolved. Trimming cost V 0 bases and J 4 bases, with 9 bases left between them. Germline V CDR1 and CDR2: LGHDT, YNNKEL (reference sequence). The length of the CDR3 is 14 residues.

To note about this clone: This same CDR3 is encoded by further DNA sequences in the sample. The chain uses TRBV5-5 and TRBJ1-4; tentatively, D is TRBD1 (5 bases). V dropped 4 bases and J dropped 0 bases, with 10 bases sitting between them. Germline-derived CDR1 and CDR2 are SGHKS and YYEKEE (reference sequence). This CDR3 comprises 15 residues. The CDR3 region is CASSLGHATNEKLFF. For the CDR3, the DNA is TGTGCCAGCAGCCTCGGACATGCAACTAATGAAAAACTGTTTTTT.

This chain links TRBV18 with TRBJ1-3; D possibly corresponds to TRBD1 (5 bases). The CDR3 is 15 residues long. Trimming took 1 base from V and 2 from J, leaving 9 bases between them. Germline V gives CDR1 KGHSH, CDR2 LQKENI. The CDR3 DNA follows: TGTGCCAGCTCACCACGGGGGGGGACTGGAAACACCATATATTTT. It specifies CASSPRGGTGNTIYF.